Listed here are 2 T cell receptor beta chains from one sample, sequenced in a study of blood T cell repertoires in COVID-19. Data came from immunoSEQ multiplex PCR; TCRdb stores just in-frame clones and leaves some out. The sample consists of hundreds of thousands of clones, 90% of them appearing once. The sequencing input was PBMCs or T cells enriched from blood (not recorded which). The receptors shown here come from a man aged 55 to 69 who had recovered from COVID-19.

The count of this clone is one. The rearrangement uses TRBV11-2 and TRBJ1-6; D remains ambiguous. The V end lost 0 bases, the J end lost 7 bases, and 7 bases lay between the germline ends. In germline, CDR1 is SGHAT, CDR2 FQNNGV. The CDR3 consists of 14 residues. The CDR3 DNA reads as TGTGCCAGCAGCTTAGATCCCCAGAATTCACCCCTCCACTTT. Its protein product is CASSLDPQNSPLHF.

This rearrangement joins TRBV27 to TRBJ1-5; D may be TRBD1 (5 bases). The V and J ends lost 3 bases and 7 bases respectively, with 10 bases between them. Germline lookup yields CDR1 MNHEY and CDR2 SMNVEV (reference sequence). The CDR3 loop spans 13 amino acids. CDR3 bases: TGTGCCAGCAGTTTTCTAGGGGTACAGCCCCAGCATTTT. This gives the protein CASSFLGVQPQHF.